Shown below are 8 T cell receptor beta chains from a single sample sequenced in a study of Graves' ophthalmopathy and Graves' hyperthyroidism. Scientists amplified the TCR beta CDR3 regions from RNA transcripts. First-round RT-PCR relied on HTBI primers, and a second-round multiplex PCR came next. TCRdb re-called the multiplex PCR reads through MiXCR, storing one row per CDR3 protein. The sample lists almost 400,000 distinct CDR3 sequences; 15% to 20% were seen once. Sequencing was carried out using peripheral blood. These receptors all come from a woman aged 18-35 years with Graves' ophthalmopathy.

This clonotype was detected ten times or more. J is TRBJ1-5 and V is TRBV12-3 or TRBV12-4; tentative D call: TRBD1 (6 bases). The CDR3 totals 14 residues. The V and J ends lost 3 bases and 0 bases respectively, with 6 bases between them. This chain's CDR3 is CASSLTGSNQPQHF. In DNA form, the CDR3 reads TGTGCCAGCAGTTTGACAGGTAGCAATCAGCCCCAGCATTTT.

This chain connects TRBV27 to TRBJ2-7; D is possibly TRBD1 (6 bases). This CDR3 spans 14 amino acids. The V and J ends lost 4 bases and 5 bases respectively, with 15 bases between them. Germline-derived CDR1 and CDR2 are MNHEY and SMNVEV (reference sequence). This CDR3 reads CASSSSQGRDEQYF. Here the CDR3 DNA reads TGTGCCAGCAGTTCGTCACAGGGAAGGGACGAGCAGTACTTC.

This clonotype has at least ten counts. The J gene is TRBJ1-5, the V gene TRBV28, with D unclear. This CDR3 spans 15 amino acids. CDR1 is MDHEN and CDR2 is SYDVKM in the germline V gene. V shed 5 bases and J shed 0 bases, with 11 bases lying between them. The CDR3: CASSPPPDSNQPQHF. CDR3 nucleotides: TGTGCCAGCAGTCCCCCTCCAGATAGCAATCAGCCCCAGCATTTT.

This clonotype was counted many times. The chain is built from TRBV14 and TRBJ2-7; unclear D gene. CDR1 and CDR2 from the germline V gene are SGHDN and FVKESK. This CDR3 spans 16 amino acids. The ends were cut back, 1 base at V and 6 bases at J, with 19 bases in the middle. The CDR3 nucleotides read TGTGCCAGCAGCCAAGGTGTGGGCAGAATACGGACCGAGCAGTACTTC. It is translated as CASSQGVGRIRTEQYF. Full variable domain (missing parts from reference TRBV14 and TRBJ2-7): EAGVTQFPSHSVIEKGQTVTLRCDPISGHDNLYWYRRVMGKEIKFLLHFVKESKQDESGMPNNRFLAERTGGTYSTLKVQPAELEDSGVYFCASSQGVGRIRTEQYFGPGTRLTVT.

This clonotype has ten or more counts. The chain is built from TRBV28 and TRBJ1-5, with D unclear. The V end lost 5 bases, the J end lost 0 bases, and 14 bases lay between the germline ends. Per germline, CDR1 MDHEN and CDR2 SYDVKM. The CDR3 runs to 16 residues. Written as DNA, the CDR3 is TGTGCCAGCAGTACCCGGACTGTTACTAGCAATCAGCCCCAGCATTTT. This sequence encodes CASSTRTVTSNQPQHF. Full variable domain (rest looked up from reference TRBV28 and TRBJ1-5): DVKVTQSSRYLVKRTGEKVFLECVQDMDHENMFWYRQDPGLGLRLIYFSYDVKMKEKGDIPEGYSVSREKKERFSLILESASTNQTSMYLCASSTRTVTSNQPQHFGDGTRLSIL.

This clonotype was found many times. The chain combines TRBV3-1 with TRBJ2-7; perhaps TRBD1 as D (6 bases). Germline CDR1 and CDR2: LGHDT and YNNKEL (reference sequence). Between the trimmed V and J ends, which lost 2 bases and 7 bases, there was a span of 12 bases. The CDR3 contains 13 residues. The CDR3 here is CASSQTGRGEQYF. The CDR3 bases are TGTGCCAGCAGCCAAACCGGCAGGGGTGAGCAGTACTTC.

This clonotype was recorded a few times. This sequence joins TRBV4-3 and TRBJ2-5, with 7 bases aligning to TRBD2. Trimming at V came to 0 bases and at J to 5 bases, leaving 9 bases not matched to a gene. The CDR3 contains 16 residues. The germline gives CDR1 LGHNA, CDR2 YSLEER. The CDR3 DNA is TGCGCCAGCAGCCAAGATCGAAGCGGGGCGGGGGAGACCCAGTACTTC. Translating it yields CASSQDRSGAGETQYF.

There are many counts of this clonotype. The chain has TRBV30 and TRBJ1-1; D gene ambiguous. Trimming cost V 2 bases and J 4 bases, with 8 bases left between them. In germline, CDR1 is GTSNPN, CDR2 SVGIG (reference sequence). CDR3 length: 12 residues. The CDR3 nucleotides read TGTGCCTGGAGTCAAGCGGGCACTGAAGCTTTCTTT. It translates to CAWSQAGTEAFF.